A single sample gave rise to the 22 T cell receptor beta chains below, sequenced in a study of cytomegalovirus exposure and HLA in healthy donors. The PCR ran on 60 Vbeta and 13 Jbeta primers. Clones were read by immunoSEQ multiplex PCR, and TCRdb kept only the in-frame ones, dropping some. The repertoire table contains fewer than 150,000 clones. Sequencing used PBMCs. The receptors were gathered from a woman in her fifties or sixties in good health and CMV-seronegative.

The chain recombines TRBV7-3 with TRBJ2-3; D gene ambiguous. Germline CDR1 is SGHTA and CDR2 is FQGTGA. V was clipped by 3 bases and J by 8 bases, with 6 bases between them. The CDR3 is made up of 11 amino acids. CDR3: CASSLTGTQYF. The CDR3 DNA is TGTGCCAGCAGCTTGACTGGTACGCAGTATTTT.

The chain recombines TRBV6-1 with TRBJ1-2, with D possibly being TRBD1 (6 bases). The CDR3 length is 14 residues. V was clipped by 4 bases and J by 5 bases, with 14 bases between them. CDR1 and CDR2 from the germline V gene are MNHNS and SASEGT. The CDR3 nucleotides read TGTGCCAGCAGTGTGGCAGGGGTTGAGTATGGCTACACCTTC. It translates to CASSVAGVEYGYTF.

The chain couples TRBV6-1 to TRBJ2-5, with 7 bases identical to TRBD1. V shed 3 bases, J shed 1 base, and the junction held 2 bases outside the gene matches. Germline assignment: CDR1 MNHNS and CDR2 SASEGT. The CDR3 has 14 amino acids. CDR3 bases: TGTGCCAGCAGTGACAGGGGGATCCAAGAGACCCAGTACTTC. Protein sequence: CASSDRGIQETQYF.

The V call is TRBV5-5, the J call TRBJ2-2, with 13 bases identical to TRBD2. CDR1 and CDR2 (germline): SGHKS, YYEKEE (reference sequence). After removal of 4 bases from V and 7 bases from J, the junction contained 7 bases not matched to a gene. This CDR3 is built from 16 residues. The CDR3 sequence: CASSTRTSGSGGELFF. The CDR3 coding sequence is TGTGCCAGCAGCACACGGACTAGCGGGAGCGGCGGGGAGCTGTTTTTT.

The chain has TRBV6-1 and TRBJ2-1; D is possibly TRBD2 (5 bases). The CDR3 loop spans 16 amino acids. Germline V CDR1 and CDR2: MNHNS, SASEGT. Trimming pared 3 bases from V and 0 bases from J, leaving 12 bases between. CDR3 coding DNA: TGTGCCAGCAGTGAGCCGGGATGGAGCTCCTACAATGAGCAGTTCTTC. Translating it yields CASSEPGWSSYNEQFF.

The chain couples TRBV29-1 to TRBJ2-5; no reliable D call. The CDR3 has 13 amino acids. Germline V gives CDR1 SQVTM, CDR2 ANQGSEA. Trimming stripped 4 bases from V and 5 bases from J, with 14 bases between. In DNA form, the CDR3 reads TGCAGCGTTGGAGCCCCCCCCGCGGAGACCCAGTACTTC. Its translation is CSVGAPPAETQYF.

V usage is TRBV28 and J usage is TRBJ2-5; 8 bases are shared with TRBD1. With the DNA end fitting TRBJ2-7 better, the J assignment may be wrong. Germline assignment: CDR1 MDHEN and CDR2 SYDVKM. CDR3 length: 15 residues. The CDR3 nucleotides read TGTGCCAGCGGATCGCCAGACAGGGGTCCCTACGAGCAGTACTTC. Translated, it gives CASGSPDRGPYEQYF.

Regarding this clone: At one boundary the junction diverges from the germline segment, which might be a read error. Additional DNA sequences in this sample encode the identical CDR3. The chain is built from TRBV6-6 and TRBJ1-2; D is ambiguous. Per the germline V gene, CDR1 is MNHNY and CDR2 is SVGAGI (reference sequence). The CDR3 totals 13 residues. CDR3 residues: CASSQSVVYGYTF. The CDR3 nucleotides are TGTGCCAGCAGTCAGAGCGTGGTCTATGGCTACACCTTT.

The rearrangement uses TRBV5-1 and TRBJ2-7; possible D gene TRBD1, 6 bases. Germline CDR1 and CDR2: SGHRS and YFSETQ. Trimming took 4 bases from V and 6 from J, leaving 11 bases between them. The CDR3 covers 12 residues. CDR3 residues: CASSTRGSEQYF. CDR3 DNA sequence: TGCGCCAGCAGCACCAGGGGTTCCGAGCAGTACTTC.

The genes are TRBV25-1 and TRBJ2-1, with 11 bases fitting TRBD2. Per the germline V gene, CDR1 is MGHDK and CDR2 is SYGVNS. The CDR3 loop spans 16 amino acids. The V and J ends lost 3 bases and 7 bases, in that order; junction bases with no gene match: 8. The CDR3 region has the DNA TGTGCCAGCAGTGATATACTAGCGGGGGCCAAAAATGAGCAGTTCTTC. Translated, it gives CASSDILAGAKNEQFF.

The V and J genes are TRBV5-4 and TRBJ2-3; D perhaps matches TRBD2 (6 bases). Germline-derived CDR1 and CDR2 are SGHNT and YYREEE (reference sequence). CDR3 size: 15 residues. Between the trimmed V and J ends, which lost 0 bases and 0 bases, there was a span of 8 bases. In DNA form, the CDR3 reads TGTGCCAGCAGCTTGGATGGGGGGAGCACAGATACGCAGTATTTT. This translates into CASSLDGGSTDTQYF.

The rearrangement joins TRBV12-2 to TRBJ2-2; the D call in the table, TRBD2, was not verified against the DNA. TRBV12-2 is described as a pseudogene. The CDR3 runs 15 residues. The CDR3 sequence is CASRRLARWYGELFF. For the CDR3, the DNA is TGTGCAAGTCGCCGTCTAGCGCGTTGGTACGGGGAGCTGTTTTTT.

The chain joins TRBV13 to TRBJ2-7; TRBD2 aligns across 14 bases. V shed 2 bases and J 2 bases; nucleotides not matched to a gene: 14. Germline assignment: CDR1 PRHDT and CDR2 FYEKMQ (reference sequence). The CDR3 extends over 20 amino acids. The CDR3 DNA is TGTGCCAGCAGCTTATTAGGGGTCGGGACTAGCGGGAGACAGGCCTACGAGCAGTACTTC. Translation: CASSLLGVGTSGRQAYEQYF.

The rearrangement links TRBV4-1 to TRBJ2-7; 7 bases match TRBD1. V shed 1 base, J shed 1 base, and the junction held 4 bases outside the gene matches. This CDR3 has 15 residues. From germline, CDR1 is MGHRA and CDR2 YSYEKL. Written as DNA, the CDR3 is TGCGCCAGCAGCCAAGCGAACAGGGGATCCTACGAGCAGTACTTC. This codes for CASSQANRGSYEQYF.

J is TRBJ2-5 and V is TRBV2; D is perhaps TRBD2 (5 bases). The J call may be incorrect, as the DNA end agrees better with TRBJ2-7. The germline V gene encodes CDR1 SNHLY and CDR2 FYNNEI. The CDR3 extends over 13 amino acids. CDR3 nucleotides: TGTGCCAGCAGTGATATGGGAGACTACGAGCAGTACTTC. Its translation is CASSDMGDYEQYF.

The rearrangement links TRBV7-9 to TRBJ2-3; 8 positions agree with TRBD2. Losses at the gene ends were 3 bases for V and 2 bases for J; bases not matched to a gene: 4. Per the germline V gene, CDR1 is SEHNR and CDR2 is FQNEAQ (reference sequence). This CDR3 has 15 residues. CDR3 amino acids: CASSLAGGTTDTQYF. The CDR3 DNA sequence: TGTGCCAGCAGCTTGGCGGGGGGTACCACAGATACGCAGTATTTT.

The chain employs TRBV6-6 and TRBJ1-6; a possible D gene is TRBD1 (5 bases). Germline V gene data show CDR1 as MNHNY and CDR2 as SVGAGI (reference sequence). The CDR3 sequence is 15 residues long. With 0 bases removed from V and 4 bases from J, the gap between germline ends came to 7 bases. This CDR3 is CASSYSTDYNSPLHF. The CDR3 region has the DNA TGTGCCAGCAGTTACTCGACAGATTATAATTCACCCCTCCACTTT.

The CDR3: CASSLRESANYGYTF. CDR3 DNA: TGTGCCAGCAGCCTTAGGGAGTCGGCTAACTATGGCTACACCTTC. The J gene is TRBJ1-2, the V gene TRBV4-2; D is ambiguous. Germline loops: CDR1 LGHNA, CDR2 YNFKEQ. This CDR3 has 15 amino acids. V lost 4 bases to trimming and J lost 0 bases, with 12 bases between them.

This chain uses TRBV5-1 with TRBJ2-5; 7 nucleotides match TRBD1. Per the germline V gene, CDR1 is SGHRS and CDR2 is YFSETQ. This CDR3 has 13 residues. V was clipped by 0 bases and J by 4 bases; unmatched bases: 0. The CDR3 sequence is CASSLAGGETQYF. The CDR3 DNA sequence: TGCGCCAGCAGCTTGGCAGGGGGAGAGACCCAGTACTTC.

V is TRBV5-1 and J is TRBJ2-7; 8 positions agree with TRBD1. The CDR3 length is 14 residues. CDR1 is SGHRS and CDR2 is YFSETQ in the germline V gene. V gave up 1 base and J gave up 5 bases; unmatched junction bases: 5. In DNA, the CDR3 is TGCGCCAGCAGCTTGTCGAACAGGGGGAACGAGCAGTACTTC. Its protein product is CASSLSNRGNEQYF.

The V and J genes are TRBV5-1 and TRBJ2-2; a possible D gene is TRBD1 (5 bases). CDR1 is SGHRS and CDR2 is YFSETQ in the germline V gene. The CDR3 runs to 15 residues. V lost 5 bases and J 2 bases, leaving 13 bases between the germline ends. This CDR3 reads CASRVQVSNTGELFF. As DNA, the CDR3 is TGCGCCAGCAGGGTACAGGTATCAAACACCGGGGAGCTGTTTTTT.

The gene calls are TRBV29-1 and TRBJ1-4, with 7 bases matching TRBD1. Germline V gene data show CDR1 as SQVTM and CDR2 as ANQGSEA. The junction had 10 bases not matched to a gene; V was cut back by 5 bases and J by 4 bases. The CDR3 totals 15 residues. This CDR3 reads CSVRTGTANNEKLFF. The CDR3 DNA sequence: TGCAGCGTTCGTACCGGGACAGCTAATAATGAAAAACTGTTTTTT.